Listed here is a single T cell receptor beta chain. This record comes from a study of blood T cell repertoires in COVID-19. At the level of the study: Some COVID-19 samples were acute and others convalescent; all came from the United States, Italy and Spain. T cells, B-cell-depleted T cells, or PBMCs provided the cDNA or gDNA that served as material.

Original handling: By means of reference gene primer amplification, nucleated cell counts were estimated. Some clones are missing from TCRdb's copy, which holds only in-frame ones; the method was immunoSEQ multiplex PCR. That table supplies the V and J calls and clone size; D and trimming were determined from the DNA. This sample has around 160,000 clones, with more than 70% found just once. V lost 3 bases and J lost 13, with 10 bases in between. In germline, CDR1 is WSHSY, CDR2 SAAADI. The CDR3 is 11 residues long. The chain combines TRBV10-2 with TRBJ1-5, with D tentatively TRBD1 (5 bases). This clonotype originated in a man aged 60 to 75 with acute or convalescent COVID-19. Sequenced sample: peripheral blood. CDR3 DNA: TGCGCCAGCAGTGATCTGACAGTTCAGCATTTT. Amino acids: CASSDLTVQHF.